The rows below give T cell receptor beta chains drawn from one sample of a study of blood T cell repertoires in COVID-19. The method was immunoSEQ multiplex PCR; TCRdb's version includes in-frame clones alone and lacks a portion of them. This sample has about 39,000 clones; more than 75% occur once, and the top ten carry around 24%. The sample consisted of peripheral blood. These receptors came from a man in his forties or fifties with active or convalescent COVID-19. The CDR3 runs from the conserved cysteine through the conserved F or W. Each record gives: CDR3 protein, CDR3 length, V gene.

CDR3 protein: CASSPRTGSWNEQFF
CDR3 length: 15
V gene: TRBV14

CDR3 protein: CASSYGLQGQNTEAFF
CDR3 length: 16
V gene: TRBV6-6

CDR3 protein: CASRTGAEAFF
CDR3 length: 11
V gene: TRBV6-5

CDR3 protein: CAITDFTGDRNTIYF
CDR3 length: 15
V gene: TRBV10-3

CDR3 protein: CASSQMGAGQPQHF
CDR3 length: 14
V gene: TRBV7-2

CDR3 protein: CASRSQAENTEAFF
CDR3 length: 14
V gene: TRBV7-3

CDR3 protein: CATSRHIDSNQPQHF
CDR3 length: 15
V gene: TRBV15

CDR3 protein: CASSPYSNQPQHF
CDR3 length: 13
V gene: TRBV19

CDR3 protein: CASSTAGGGTDTQYF
CDR3 length: 15
V gene: TRBV13

CDR3 protein: CASSQMNTEAFF
CDR3 length: 12
V gene: TRBV7-9

CDR3 protein: CASSSLMRGGDEQYF
CDR3 length: 15
V gene: TRBV27

CDR3 protein: CASSQGTGLKAFF
CDR3 length: 13
V gene: TRBV27

CDR3 protein: CASSLHRDGEAFF
CDR3 length: 13
V gene: TRBV11-2

CDR3 protein: CASTLDNSYEQYF
CDR3 length: 13
V gene: TRBV12-3/TRBV12-4

CDR3 protein: CASSFISGRFDEQFF
CDR3 length: 15
V gene: TRBV5-1

CDR3 protein: CASSQERDSSNQPQHF
CDR3 length: 16
V gene: TRBV3-1/TRBV3-2

CDR3 protein: CASSTGVLAGGSGANVLTF
CDR3 length: 19
V gene: TRBV7-9

CDR3 protein: CASRDRGWTGELFF
CDR3 length: 14
V gene: TRBV5-1